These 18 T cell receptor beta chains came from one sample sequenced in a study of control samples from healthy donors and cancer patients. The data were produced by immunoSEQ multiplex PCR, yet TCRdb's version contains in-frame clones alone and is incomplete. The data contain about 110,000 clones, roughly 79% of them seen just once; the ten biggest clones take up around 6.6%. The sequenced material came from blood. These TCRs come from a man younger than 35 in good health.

This CDR3 is CASSQDRVQPQHF. CDR3 nucleotides: TGCGCCAGCAGCCAAGATCGGGTCCAGCCCCAGCATTTT. The chain recombines TRBV4-1 with TRBJ1-5; D not resolved. The CDR3 loop spans 13 amino acids. V was pared by 0 bases and J by 7 bases, with 7 bases between. Germline assignment: CDR1 MGHRA and CDR2 YSYEKL.

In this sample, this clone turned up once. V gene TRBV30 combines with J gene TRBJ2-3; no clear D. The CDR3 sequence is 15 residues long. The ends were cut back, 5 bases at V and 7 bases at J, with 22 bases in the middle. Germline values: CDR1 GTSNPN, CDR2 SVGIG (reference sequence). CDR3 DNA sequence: TGTGCCTGGCGATCTATGGGTTCCTTATCAAATACGCAGTATTTT. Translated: CAWRSMGSLSNTQYF.

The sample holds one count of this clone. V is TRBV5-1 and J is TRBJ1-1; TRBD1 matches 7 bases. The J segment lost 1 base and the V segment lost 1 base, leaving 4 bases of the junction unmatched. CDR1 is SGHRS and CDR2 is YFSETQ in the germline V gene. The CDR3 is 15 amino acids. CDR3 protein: CASSLTGAWNTEAFF. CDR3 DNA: TGCGCCAGCAGCTTGACAGGGGCTTGGAACACTGAAGCTTTCTTT.

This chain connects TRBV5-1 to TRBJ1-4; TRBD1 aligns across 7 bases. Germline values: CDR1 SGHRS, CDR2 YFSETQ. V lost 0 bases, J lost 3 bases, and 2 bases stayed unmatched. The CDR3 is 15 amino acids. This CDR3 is CASSLGTGSNEKLFF. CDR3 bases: TGCGCCAGCAGCTTGGGGACAGGATCTAATGAAAAACTGTTTTTT.

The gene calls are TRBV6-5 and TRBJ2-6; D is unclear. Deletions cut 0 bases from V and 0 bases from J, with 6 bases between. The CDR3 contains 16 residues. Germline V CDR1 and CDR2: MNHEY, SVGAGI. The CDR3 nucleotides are TGTGCCAGCAGTTACTCGCAGAGCTCTGGGGCCAACGTCCTGACTTTC. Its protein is CASSYSQSSGANVLTF.

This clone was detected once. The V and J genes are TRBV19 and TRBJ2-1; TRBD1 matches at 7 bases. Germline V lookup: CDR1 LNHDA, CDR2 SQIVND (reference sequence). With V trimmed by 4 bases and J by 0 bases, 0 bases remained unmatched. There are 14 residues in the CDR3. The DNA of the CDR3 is TGTGCCAGTAGTAACAGGGGCTCCTACAATGAGCAGTTCTTC. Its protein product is CASSNRGSYNEQFF.

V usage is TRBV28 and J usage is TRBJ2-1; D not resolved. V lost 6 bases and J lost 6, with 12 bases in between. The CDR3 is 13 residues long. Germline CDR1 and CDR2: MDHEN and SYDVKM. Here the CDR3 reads CASSLNRVNEQFF. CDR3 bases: TGTGCCAGCAGCCTCAATAGAGTCAATGAGCAGTTCTTC.

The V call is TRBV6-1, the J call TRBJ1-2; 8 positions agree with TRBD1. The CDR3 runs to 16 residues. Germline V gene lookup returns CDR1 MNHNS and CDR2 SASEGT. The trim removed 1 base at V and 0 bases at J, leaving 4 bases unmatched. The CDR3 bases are TGTGCCAGCAGTGAAGTCAGACAGGGGCCTAACTATGGCTACACCTTC. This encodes CASSEVRQGPNYGYTF.

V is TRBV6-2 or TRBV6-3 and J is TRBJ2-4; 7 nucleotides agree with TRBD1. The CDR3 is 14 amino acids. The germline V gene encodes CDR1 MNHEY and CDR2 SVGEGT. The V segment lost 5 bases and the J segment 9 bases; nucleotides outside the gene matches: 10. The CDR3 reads CASSKPTGYGIQYF. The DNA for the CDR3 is TGTGCCAGCAGTAAACCGACAGGGTATGGCATTCAGTACTTC.

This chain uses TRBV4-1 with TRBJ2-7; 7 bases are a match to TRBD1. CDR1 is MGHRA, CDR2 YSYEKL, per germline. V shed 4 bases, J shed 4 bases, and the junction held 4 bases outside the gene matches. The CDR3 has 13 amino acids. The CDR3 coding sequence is TGCGCCAGCAGCCTGAAACAGGGGTACGAGCAGTACTTC. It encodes CASSLKQGYEQYF.

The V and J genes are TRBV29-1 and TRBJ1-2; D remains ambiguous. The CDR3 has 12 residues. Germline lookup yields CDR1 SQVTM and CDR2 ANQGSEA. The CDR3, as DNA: TGCAGTGCCCCGAGGGAATTGGGCGGCTACACCTTC. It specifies CSAPRELGGYTF.

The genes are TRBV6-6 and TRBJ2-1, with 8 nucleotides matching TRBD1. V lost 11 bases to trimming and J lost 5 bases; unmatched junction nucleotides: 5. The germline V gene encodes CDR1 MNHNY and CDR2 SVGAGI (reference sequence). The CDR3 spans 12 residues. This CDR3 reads CADPTGDNEQFF. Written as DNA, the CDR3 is TGTGCCGACCCGACAGGGGACAATGAGCAGTTCTTC.

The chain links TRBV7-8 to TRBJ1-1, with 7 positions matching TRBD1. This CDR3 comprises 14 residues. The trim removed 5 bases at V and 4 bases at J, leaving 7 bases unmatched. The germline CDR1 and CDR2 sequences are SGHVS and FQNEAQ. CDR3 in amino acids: CASSRVQGVTEAFF. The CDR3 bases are TGTGCCAGCAGCCGAGTGCAGGGGGTCACTGAAGCTTTCTTT.

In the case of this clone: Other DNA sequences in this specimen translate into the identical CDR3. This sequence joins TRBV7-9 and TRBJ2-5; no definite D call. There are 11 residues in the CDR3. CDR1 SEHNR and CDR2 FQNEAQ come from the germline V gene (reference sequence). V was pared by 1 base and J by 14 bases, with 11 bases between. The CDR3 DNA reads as TGTGCCAGCAGCTTAGGTACTACCTCTTACTTC. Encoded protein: CASSLGTTSYF.

The CDR3 DNA reads as TGTGCCAGCGGGGAGGGACTGCAAGAGACCCAGTACTTC. The encoded protein is CASGEGLQETQYF. J is TRBJ2-5 and V is TRBV7-6; TRBD2 matches at 7 bases. Germline assignment: CDR1 SGHVS and CDR2 FNYEAQ. V lost 8 bases and J lost 2; bases outside the gene matches: 5. This CDR3 has 13 amino acids.

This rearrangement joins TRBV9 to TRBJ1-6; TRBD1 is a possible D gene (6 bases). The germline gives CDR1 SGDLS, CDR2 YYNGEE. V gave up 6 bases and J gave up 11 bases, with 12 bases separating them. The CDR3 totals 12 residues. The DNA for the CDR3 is TGTGCCAGCAATCAGGGGACTGCACCCCTCCACTTT. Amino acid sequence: CASNQGTAPLHF.

In nucleotides, the CDR3 is TGTGCCAGCGGAAGGGGCACTTGGAACACTGAAGCTTTCTTT. This sequence encodes CASGRGTWNTEAFF. J is TRBJ1-1 and V is TRBV6-5, with D maybe TRBD1 (5 bases). The CDR3 loop spans 14 amino acids. V was trimmed by 8 bases and J by 1 base, leaving 14 bases between them. Per the germline V gene, CDR1 is MNHEY and CDR2 is SVGAGI.

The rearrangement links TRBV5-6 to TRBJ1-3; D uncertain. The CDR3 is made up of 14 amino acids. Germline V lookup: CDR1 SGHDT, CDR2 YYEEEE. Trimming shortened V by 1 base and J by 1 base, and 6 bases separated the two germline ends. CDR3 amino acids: CASSLSGSGNTIYF. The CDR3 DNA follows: TGTGCCAGCAGCTTGTCCGGGTCTGGAAACACCATATATTTT.